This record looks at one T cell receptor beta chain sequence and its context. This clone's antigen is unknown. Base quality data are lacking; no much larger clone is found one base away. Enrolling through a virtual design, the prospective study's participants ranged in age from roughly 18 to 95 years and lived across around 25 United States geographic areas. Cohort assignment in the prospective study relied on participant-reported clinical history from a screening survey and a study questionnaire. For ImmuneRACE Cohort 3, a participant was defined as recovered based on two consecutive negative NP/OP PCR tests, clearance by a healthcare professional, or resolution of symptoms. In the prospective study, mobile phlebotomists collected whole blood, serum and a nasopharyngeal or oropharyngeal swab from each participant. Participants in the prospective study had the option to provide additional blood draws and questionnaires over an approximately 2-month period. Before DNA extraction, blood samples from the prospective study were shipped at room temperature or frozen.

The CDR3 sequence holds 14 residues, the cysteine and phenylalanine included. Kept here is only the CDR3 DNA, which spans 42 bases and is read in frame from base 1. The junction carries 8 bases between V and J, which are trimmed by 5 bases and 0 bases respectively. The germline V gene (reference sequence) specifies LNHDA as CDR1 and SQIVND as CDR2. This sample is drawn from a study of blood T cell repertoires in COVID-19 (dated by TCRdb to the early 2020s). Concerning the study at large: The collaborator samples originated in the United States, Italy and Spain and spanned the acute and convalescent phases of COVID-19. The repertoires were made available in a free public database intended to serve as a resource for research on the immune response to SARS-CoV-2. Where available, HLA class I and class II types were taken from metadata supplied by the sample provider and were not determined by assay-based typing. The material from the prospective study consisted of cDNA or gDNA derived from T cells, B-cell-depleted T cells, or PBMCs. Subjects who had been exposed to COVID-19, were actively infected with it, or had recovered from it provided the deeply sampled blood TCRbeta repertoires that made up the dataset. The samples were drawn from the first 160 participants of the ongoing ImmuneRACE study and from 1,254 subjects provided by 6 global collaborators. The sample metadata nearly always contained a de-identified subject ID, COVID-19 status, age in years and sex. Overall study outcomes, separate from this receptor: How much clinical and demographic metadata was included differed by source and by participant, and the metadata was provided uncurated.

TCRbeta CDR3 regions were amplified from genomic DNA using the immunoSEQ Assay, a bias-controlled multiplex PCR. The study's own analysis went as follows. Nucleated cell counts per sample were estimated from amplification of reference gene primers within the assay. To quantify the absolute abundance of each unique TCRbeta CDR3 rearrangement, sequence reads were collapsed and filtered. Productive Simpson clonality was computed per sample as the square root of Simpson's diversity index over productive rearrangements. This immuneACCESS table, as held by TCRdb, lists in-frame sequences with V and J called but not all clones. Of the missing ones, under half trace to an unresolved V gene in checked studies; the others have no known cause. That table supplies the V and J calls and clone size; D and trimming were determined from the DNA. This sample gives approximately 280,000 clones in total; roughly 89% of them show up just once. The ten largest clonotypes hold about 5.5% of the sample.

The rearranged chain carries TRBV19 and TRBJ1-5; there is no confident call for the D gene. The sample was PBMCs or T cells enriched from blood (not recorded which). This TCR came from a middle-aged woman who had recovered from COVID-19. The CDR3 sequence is CASSAQYSNQPQHF. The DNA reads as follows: TGTGCCAGTAGTGCGCAATATAGCAATCAGCCCCAGCATTTT.